The clone carrying this TCR beta chain was observed a few times. TCRdb re-analysed the 5' RACE reads in MiXCR, keeping a single row per CDR3 protein. Of 200,000 to 250,000 distinct CDR3 sequences detected, roughly 7% appear once; the ten largest clones hold approximately 3.7%. The ends were cut back, 5 bases at V and 2 bases at J, with 16 bases in the middle. The CDR3 has 16 amino acids. The germline gives CDR1 SGHVS, CDR2 FQNEAQ. This sample is part of a study of identical twins. The same sample was also studied in work on yellow fever vaccine responses in identical twins.

The TCR comes from a woman between 18 and 30 years old in good health. The genes are TRBV7-8 and TRBJ1-5; D gene unclear. Input material: memory (CD45RO+) T cells sorted from blood. The CDR3 DNA reads TGTGCCAGCAGCCCATTAGCGGGAGGCGGCAATCAGCCCCAGCATTTT. Translating gives CASSPLAGGGNQPQHF.